This T cell receptor (beta chain) was captured in a study of blood T cell repertoires in COVID-19. In the study overall: Nucleic acid was either cDNA or gDNA, and it came from T cells, B-cell-depleted T cells, or PBMCs.

In germline, CDR1 is MNHNS, CDR2 SASEGT. V dropped 2 bases and J dropped 2 bases, with 9 bases sitting between them. The length of the CDR3 is 14 residues. Assay used: immunoSEQ multiplex PCR; TCRdb lists only in-frame clones, some missing. The table lists more than 250,000 clones, about 86% of them singletons. The sample holds one count of this clone. Specimen: peripheral blood. This chain connects TRBV6-1 to TRBJ2-5; D remains ambiguous. The clonotype was recovered from a woman younger than 45 who had recovered from COVID-19. This chain's CDR3 is CASSESVAQETQYF. In DNA form, the CDR3 reads TGTGCCAGCAGTGAAAGCGTTGCTCAAGAGACCCAGTACTTC.